Described below is a single T cell receptor (beta chain) sequence and its context. V lost 10 bases and J lost 6; bases outside the gene matches: 17. The CDR3 runs to 16 residues. In germline, CDR1 is ENHRY, CDR2 SYGVKD. Cohort 3 recovered donors had two negative PCRs, clearance, or symptom resolution. The sample belongs to a study of blood T cell repertoires in COVID-19. Study in general: Acute and convalescent COVID-19 specimens originated in the United States, Italy and Spain.

Source study methods: Nucleated cell number was recorded as an estimate derived from reference gene primer amplification. The method was immunoSEQ multiplex PCR; TCRdb's version includes in-frame clones alone and lacks a portion of them. The V and J calls and clone size come from that table; D and trimming were worked out from the DNA. The sample carries some 150,000 clones, about nine tenths recorded once. This sequence was found in a woman aged 18-35 years who had recovered from COVID-19. Source material: PBMCs or T cells enriched from blood (not recorded which). V gene TRBV10-3 combines with J gene TRBJ2-3, with TRBD2 matching over 9 bases. The CDR3 bases are TGTGCCACTCAACGGCGGTCGGCGGGAGGGACCGATACGCAGTATTTT. Amino acid sequence: CATQRRSAGGTDTQYF.